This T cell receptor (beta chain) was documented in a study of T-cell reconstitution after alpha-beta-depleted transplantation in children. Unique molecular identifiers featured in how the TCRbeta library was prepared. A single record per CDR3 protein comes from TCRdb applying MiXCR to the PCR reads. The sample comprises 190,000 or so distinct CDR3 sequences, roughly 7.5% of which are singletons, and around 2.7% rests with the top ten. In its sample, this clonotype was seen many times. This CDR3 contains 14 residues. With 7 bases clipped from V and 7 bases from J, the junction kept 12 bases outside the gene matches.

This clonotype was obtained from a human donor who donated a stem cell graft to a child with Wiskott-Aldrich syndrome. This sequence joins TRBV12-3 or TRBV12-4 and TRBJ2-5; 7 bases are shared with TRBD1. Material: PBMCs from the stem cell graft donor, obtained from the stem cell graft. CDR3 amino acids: CASTRDSSPGTQYF. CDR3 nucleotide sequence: TGTGCCAGCACCAGGGACAGCAGCCCGGGGACCCAGTACTTC.